This TCR beta chain was sequenced in a study of CD8 T cells in ankylosing spondylitis. Each TCR beta library was made by quantitative 5'-RACE that incorporated molecular barcodes. TCRdb independently ran MiXCR on the 5' RACE reads; one entry per CDR3 protein. This table holds around 300,000 distinct CDR3 sequences, roughly 14% found once. Trimming removed 0 bases at V and 8 bases at J, with 10 bases between. Germline V gene data show CDR1 as MGHDK and CDR2 as SYGVNS. The CDR3 extends over 13 amino acids. The study, taken as a whole, reports: Certain motif variants had earlier appeared in reactive arthritis synovial fluid and blood. From matched ankylosing spondylitis synovial fluid, disease-linked clones were reportedly recovered at significantly enriched levels. Disease-associated clones were CD8+ and fairly uncommon in peripheral blood.

In the case of this clonotype: Its specificity is not known.

The specimen was blood, either unsorted or a sorted T cell fraction (not recorded which). The sequence came from a male donor with ankylosing spondylitis or in good health (not recorded which). The chain links TRBV25-1 to TRBJ1-2, with D uncertain. CDR3 DNA: TGTGCCAGCAGTGAATACGTGGGTAGCGGCTACACCTTC. It specifies CASSEYVGSGYTF.